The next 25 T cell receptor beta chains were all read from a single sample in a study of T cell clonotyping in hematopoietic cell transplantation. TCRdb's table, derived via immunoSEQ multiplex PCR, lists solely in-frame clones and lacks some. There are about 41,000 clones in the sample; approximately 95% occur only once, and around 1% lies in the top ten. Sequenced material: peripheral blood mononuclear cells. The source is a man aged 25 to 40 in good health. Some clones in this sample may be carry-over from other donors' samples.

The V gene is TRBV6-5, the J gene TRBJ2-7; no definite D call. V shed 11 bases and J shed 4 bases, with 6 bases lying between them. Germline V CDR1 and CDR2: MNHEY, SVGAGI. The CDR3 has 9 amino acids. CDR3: CAVHYEQYF. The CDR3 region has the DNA TGTGCCGTTCATTACGAGCAGTACTTC.

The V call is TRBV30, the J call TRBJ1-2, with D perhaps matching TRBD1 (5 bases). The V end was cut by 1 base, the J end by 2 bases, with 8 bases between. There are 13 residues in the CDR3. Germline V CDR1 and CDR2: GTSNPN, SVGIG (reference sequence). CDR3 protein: CAWSAGLNYGYTF. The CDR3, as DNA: TGTGCCTGGAGTGCGGGGCTAAACTATGGCTACACCTTC.

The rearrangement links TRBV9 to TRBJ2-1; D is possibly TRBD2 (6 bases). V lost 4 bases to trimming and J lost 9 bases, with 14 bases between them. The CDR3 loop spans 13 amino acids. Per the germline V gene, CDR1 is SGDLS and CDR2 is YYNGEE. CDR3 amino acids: CASSPTVGGEQFF. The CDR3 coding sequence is TGTGCCAGCAGCCCCACTGTGGGGGGTGAGCAGTTCTTC.

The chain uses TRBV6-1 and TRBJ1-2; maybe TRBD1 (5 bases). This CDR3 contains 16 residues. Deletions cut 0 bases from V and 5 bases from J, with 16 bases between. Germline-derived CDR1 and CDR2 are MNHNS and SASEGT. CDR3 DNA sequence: TGTGCCAGCAGTGAAGCGCAGGCAGGGTCGGGGTATGGCTACACCTTC. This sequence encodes CASSEAQAGSGYGYTF.

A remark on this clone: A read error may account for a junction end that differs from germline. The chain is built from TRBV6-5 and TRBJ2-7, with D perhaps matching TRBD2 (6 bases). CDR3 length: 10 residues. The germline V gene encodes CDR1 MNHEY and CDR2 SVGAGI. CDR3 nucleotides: TGTGCCAGCGGATCGGCGGGACTCCACTTC. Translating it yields CASGSAGLHF.

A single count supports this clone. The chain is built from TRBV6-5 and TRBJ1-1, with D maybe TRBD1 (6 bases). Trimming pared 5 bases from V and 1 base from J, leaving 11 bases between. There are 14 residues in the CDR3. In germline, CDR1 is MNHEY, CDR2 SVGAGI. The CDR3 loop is CASSLTGENTEAFF. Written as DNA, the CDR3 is TGTGCCAGCAGTCTGACAGGAGAGAACACTGAAGCTTTCTTT.

CDR3 in amino acids: CASSTSGNTIYF. In DNA, the CDR3 is TGTGCCAGCAGTACCTCTGGAAACACCATATATTTT. The chain employs TRBV9 and TRBJ1-3; D is ambiguous. The V end lost 5 bases, the J end lost 0 bases, and 3 bases lay between the germline ends. CDR3 length: 12 residues. CDR1 is SGDLS and CDR2 is YYNGEE in the germline V gene.

The CDR3 sequence: CASEGGQTDTQYF. The CDR3 DNA reads TGCGCCAGCGAGGGGGGACAGACAGATACGCAGTATTTT. The rearrangement links TRBV4-1 to TRBJ2-3, with D perhaps matching TRBD1 (7 bases). The CDR3 length is 13 residues. The V end was cut by 8 bases, the J end by 3 bases, with 12 bases between. Germline assignment: CDR1 MGHRA and CDR2 YSYEKL.

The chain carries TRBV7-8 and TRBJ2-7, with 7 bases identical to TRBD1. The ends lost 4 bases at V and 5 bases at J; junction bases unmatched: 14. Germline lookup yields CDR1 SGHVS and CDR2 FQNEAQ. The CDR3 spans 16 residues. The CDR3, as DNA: TGTGCCAGCAGCTCAAGAGGGGGCCTTCCACCCAACGAGCAGTACTTC. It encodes CASSSRGGLPPNEQYF.

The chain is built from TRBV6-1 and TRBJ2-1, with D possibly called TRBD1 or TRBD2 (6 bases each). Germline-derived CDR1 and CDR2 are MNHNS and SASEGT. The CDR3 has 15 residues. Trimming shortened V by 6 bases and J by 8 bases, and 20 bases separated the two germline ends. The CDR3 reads CASRLEGGSGDEQFF. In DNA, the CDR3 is TGTGCCAGCAGATTAGAGGGGGGCAGCGGTGATGAGCAGTTCTTC.

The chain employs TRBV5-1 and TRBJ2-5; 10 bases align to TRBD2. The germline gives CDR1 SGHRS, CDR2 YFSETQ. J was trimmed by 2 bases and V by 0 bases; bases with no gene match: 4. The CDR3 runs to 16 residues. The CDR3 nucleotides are TGCGCCAGCAGCTTGGGACTAGCGGGTTATCAAGAGACCCAGTACTTC. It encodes CASSLGLAGYQETQYF.

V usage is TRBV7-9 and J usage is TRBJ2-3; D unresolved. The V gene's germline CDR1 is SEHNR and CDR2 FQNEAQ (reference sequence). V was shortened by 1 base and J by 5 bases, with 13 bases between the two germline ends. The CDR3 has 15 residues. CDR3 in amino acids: CASSLGGMSVDTQYF. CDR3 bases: TGTGCCAGCAGCTTAGGTGGGATGTCAGTAGATACGCAGTATTTT.

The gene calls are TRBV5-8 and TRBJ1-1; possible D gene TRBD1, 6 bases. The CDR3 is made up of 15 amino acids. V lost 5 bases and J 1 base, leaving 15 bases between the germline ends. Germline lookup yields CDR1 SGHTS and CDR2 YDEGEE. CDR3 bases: TGTGCCAGCAGGCGACAGGACCTACGGAACACTGAAGCTTTCTTT. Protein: CASRRQDLRNTEAFF.

The CDR3 sequence is CASSQDHPRVQETQYF. The CDR3 nucleotides are TGCGCCAGCAGCCAAGATCATCCCAGGGTCCAAGAGACCCAGTACTTC. The chain employs TRBV4-1 and TRBJ2-5; perhaps TRBD1 as D (5 bases). Trimming removed 0 bases from V and 1 base from J, with 12 bases in between. CDR1 MGHRA and CDR2 YSYEKL come from the germline V gene. The CDR3 is 16 amino acids.

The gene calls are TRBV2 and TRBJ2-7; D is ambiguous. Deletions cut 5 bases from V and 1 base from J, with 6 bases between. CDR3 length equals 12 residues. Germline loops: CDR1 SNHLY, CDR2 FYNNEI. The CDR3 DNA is TGTGCCAGCAGTATAGGATCCTACGAGCAGTACTTC. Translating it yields CASSIGSYEQYF.

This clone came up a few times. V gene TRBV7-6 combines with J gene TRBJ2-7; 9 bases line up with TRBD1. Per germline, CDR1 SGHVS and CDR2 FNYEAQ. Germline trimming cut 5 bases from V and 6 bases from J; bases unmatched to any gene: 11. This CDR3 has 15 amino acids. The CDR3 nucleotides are TGTGCCAGCAGCCGCTTGGGACAGGGACGGCCCGAGCAGTACTTC. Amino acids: CASSRLGQGRPEQYF. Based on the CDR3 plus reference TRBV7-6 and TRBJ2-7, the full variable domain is GAGVSQSPRYKVTKRGQDVALRCDPISGHVSLYWYRQALGQGPEFLTYFNYEAQQDKSGLPNDRFSAERPEGSISTLTIQRTEQRDSAMYRCASSRLGQGRPEQYFGPGTRLTVT.

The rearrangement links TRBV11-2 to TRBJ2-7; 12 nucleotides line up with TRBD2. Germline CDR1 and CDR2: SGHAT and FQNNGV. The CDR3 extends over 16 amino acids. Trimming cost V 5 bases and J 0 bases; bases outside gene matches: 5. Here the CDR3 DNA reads TGTGCCAGCAGCCGATGGACTAGCGGGATCTCCTACGAGCAGTACTTC. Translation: CASSRWTSGISYEQYF.

CDR3 amino acids: CASSISQGNSYEQYF. CDR3 in DNA: TGTGCCAGTAGTATATCACAGGGGAACTCCTACGAGCAGTACTTC. The chain uses TRBV19 and TRBJ2-7; 7 nucleotides line up with TRBD1. V trimming: 2 bases; J trimming: 0 bases; junction bases outside the gene matches: 4. The CDR3 is 15 residues long. The germline gives CDR1 LNHDA, CDR2 SQIVND (reference sequence).

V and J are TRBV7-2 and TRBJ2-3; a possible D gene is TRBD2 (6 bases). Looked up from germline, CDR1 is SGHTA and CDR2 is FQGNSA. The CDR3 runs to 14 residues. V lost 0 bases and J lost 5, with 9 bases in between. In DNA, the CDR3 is TGTGCCAGCAGCTTAGCACTAGCTATAGATACGCAGTATTTT. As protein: CASSLALAIDTQYF.

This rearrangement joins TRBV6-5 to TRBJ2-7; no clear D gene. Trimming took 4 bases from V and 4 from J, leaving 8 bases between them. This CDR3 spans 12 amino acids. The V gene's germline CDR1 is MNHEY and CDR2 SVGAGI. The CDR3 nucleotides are TGTGCCAGCAGTTCTGGGGTATACGAGCAGTACTTC. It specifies CASSSGVYEQYF.

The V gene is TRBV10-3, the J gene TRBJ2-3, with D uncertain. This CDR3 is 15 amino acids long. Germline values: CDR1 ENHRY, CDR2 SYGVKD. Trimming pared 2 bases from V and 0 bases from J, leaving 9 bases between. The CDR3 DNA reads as TGTGCCATCAGTGAGGGATCCGGGAGCACAGATACGCAGTATTTT. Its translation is CAISEGSGSTDTQYF.

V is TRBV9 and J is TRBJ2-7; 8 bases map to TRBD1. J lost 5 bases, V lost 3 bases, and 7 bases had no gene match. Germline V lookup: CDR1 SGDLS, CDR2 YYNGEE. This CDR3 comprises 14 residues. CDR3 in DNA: TGTGCCAGCAGCGACGCAGGGGGCGCGGACGAGCAGTACTTC. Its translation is CASSDAGGADEQYF.

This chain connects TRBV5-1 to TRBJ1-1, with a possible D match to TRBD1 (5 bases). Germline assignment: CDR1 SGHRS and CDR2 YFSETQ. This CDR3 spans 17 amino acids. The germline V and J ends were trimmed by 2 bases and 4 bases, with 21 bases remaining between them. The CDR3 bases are TGCGCCAGCAGCTTAGGGGCCTTGGTGCTTACGGGCACTGAAGCTTTCTTT. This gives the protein CASSLGALVLTGTEAFF.

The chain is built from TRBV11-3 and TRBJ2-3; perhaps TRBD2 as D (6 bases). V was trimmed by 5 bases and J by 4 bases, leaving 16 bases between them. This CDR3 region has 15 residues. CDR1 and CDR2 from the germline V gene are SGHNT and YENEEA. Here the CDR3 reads CASSHGRSTADTQYF. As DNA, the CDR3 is TGTGCCAGCAGCCATGGGAGGAGTACGGCAGATACGCAGTATTTT. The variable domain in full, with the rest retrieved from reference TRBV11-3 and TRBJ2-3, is EAGVVQSPRYKIIEKKQPVAFWCNPISGHNTLYWYLQNLGQGPELLIRYENEEAVDDSQLPKDRFSAERLKGVDSTLKIQPAELGDSAVYLCASSHGRSTADTQYFGPGTRLTVL.

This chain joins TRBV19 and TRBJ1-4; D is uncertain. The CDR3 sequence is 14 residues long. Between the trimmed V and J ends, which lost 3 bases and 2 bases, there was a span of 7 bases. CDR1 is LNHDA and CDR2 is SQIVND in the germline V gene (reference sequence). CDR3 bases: TGTGCCAGTAGTATTTCGGAGACTAATGAAAAACTGTTTTTT. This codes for CASSISETNEKLFF.